The sequence of this T cell receptor beta chain was determined in a study of shared clonotypes between healthy human individuals. The method was immunoSEQ multiplex PCR; TCRdb's version includes in-frame clones alone and lacks a portion of them. The sample consists of approximately 250,000 clones, 65% to 70% of them appearing once. Germline V gene data show CDR1 as SGHTA and CDR2 as FQGNSA. The CDR3 loop spans 13 amino acids. The V gene lost 1 base and the J gene lost 4 bases, with 7 bases spanning the gap. The chain uses TRBV7-2 and TRBJ1-2, with D perhaps matching TRBD1 (5 bases). The sequenced sample was memory CD4+ T cells sorted from blood. Subset defined: CD45RA-negative fraction. The TCR originated in a man younger than 40 in good health. This chain's CDR3 is CASSLVRVYGYTF. The CDR3 nucleotides are TGTGCCAGCAGCTTAGTCAGGGTCTATGGCTACACCTTC.